This TCR beta chain is drawn from a study of identical twins listed by TCRdb under 2016. About the study as a whole: To test whether fetal clonotypes persist, the study used deep sequencing on TCR alpha and beta repertoires from monozygotic twins, unrelated adults of various ages, and cord blood. Replicate twin experiments were performed at different times using different library preparation protocols to rule out contamination. Overall study outcomes, separate from this receptor: Compared with coincidental sharing between unrelated individuals, an excess of low generation-probability sequences was observed among out-of-frame TCR alpha sequences shared between twins. Fewer insertions were carried by abundant cord blood beta clonotypes, a similar but weaker trend appeared in young adult naive repertoires, and no such trend appeared in memory repertoires. Excess twin sharing in beta out-of-frame sequences was weaker because fewer shared sequences lowered the signal-to-noise ratio. Zero-insertion analyses could be partly confounded by invariant T cells such as MAIT and iNKT, though diverse VJ usage argued against such confounding for most clonotypes. In monozygotic twins, out-of-frame TCR alpha sharing was systematically underestimated by recombination models, although the models agreed with sharing between unrelated individuals. Because the same donors could not be followed over many years, the conclusions depended on cross-sectional statistical analysis.

The library was generated by 5' RACE. The reads were generated on an Illumina HiSeq 2000. Template switching introduced a universal primer binding site; the final cDNA contained a unique molecular identifier, enabling accurate counting of TCR cDNA molecules. Specific primers in the conserved constant-segment region were used to synthesize first-strand cDNA for TCR alpha and beta chains. Each cDNA library was double barcoded, with a SMART-Mk sample barcode plus Illumina barcodes, to control for contamination. TruSeq adapter sequences along with Illumina sample barcodes were introduced in two successive PCR steps. The Illumina HiSeq platform was used with custom primers to sequence TCR alpha and beta cDNA libraries. Under the source paper's analysis protocol: Unique molecular identifiers were extracted from raw reads with MiGEC, and CDR3 positions were determined with MiXCR. Recombination models were inferred per individual with the repgenHMM and IGoR tools using an EM algorithm. Shared clonotypes were analyzed with the tcR package in R, and sharing was normalized by the product of cloneset sizes. To study raw recombination without the effects of thymic and clonal selection, out-of-frame nonproductive sequences were analyzed. TCRdb redid the processing of the public reads, applying fastp at Q25 and MiXCR, and retained in-frame beta chains. Every entry covers one CDR3 protein and lists the most common genes and DNA from its rows. Clone size and V and J calls follow TCRdb, not the original study. The sample contains about 490,000 distinct CDR3 sequences, about 15% of them found a single time. The ten largest make up around 0.48% of the sample.

Relative to germline, V is 10 bases shorter and J is 3 bases shorter, with 23 bases between their ends. Inclusive of the bounding cysteine and phenylalanine, the CDR3 is 15 residues long. Just the 45-base CDR3 DNA is kept, in frame starting at base 1. For CDR1 and CDR2, the germline V gene lists SGHRS and YFSETQ. Of note for this clonotype: What this receptor recognizes is not known. Within one base of it there is no much larger clone, and no base qualities were kept.

Only healthy Caucasian donors were included. The twin cohort consisted of three pairs of female monozygotic twins, all aged roughly 18 to 29 years. CD4+ and CD8+ T cell populations were isolated with positive isolation kits from Invitrogen. Another study also made use of these data, one on yellow fever vaccine responses in identical twins. The second publication reports: According to the authors, in identical twins the way T cells responded to vaccination appeared partly convergent and partly personalized. The study precisely tracked vaccine-responding T cell clones in identical twins.

Specimen: CD4+ T cells sorted from blood. The V gene is TRBV5-1 and the J gene is TRBJ2-7, and possibly TRBD1, on 6 matching bases. The TCR sequence derives from a young woman in good health. The nucleotide sequence is given as TGCGCCTTGGGACCGGGACATGATACTTTCTACGAGCAGTACTTC. This sequence encodes CALGPGHDTFYEQYF.